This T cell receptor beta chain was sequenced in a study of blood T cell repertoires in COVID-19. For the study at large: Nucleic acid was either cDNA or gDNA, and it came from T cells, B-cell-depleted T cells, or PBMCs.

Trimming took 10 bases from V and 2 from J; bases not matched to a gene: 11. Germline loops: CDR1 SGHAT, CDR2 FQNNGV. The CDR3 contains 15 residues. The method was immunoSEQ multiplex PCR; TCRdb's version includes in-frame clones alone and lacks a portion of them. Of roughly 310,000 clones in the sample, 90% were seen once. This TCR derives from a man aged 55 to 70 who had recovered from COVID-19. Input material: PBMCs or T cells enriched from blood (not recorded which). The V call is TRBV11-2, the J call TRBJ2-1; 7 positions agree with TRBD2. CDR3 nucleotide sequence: TGTGCCACCCATCCCGGGAGGACAACCTACAATGAGCAGTTCTTC. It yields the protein CATHPGRTTYNEQFF.